Listed below are T cell receptor beta chains from one sample, sequenced in a study of T cell responses to AZD1222 COVID-19 vaccine. Profiling relied on immunoSEQ multiplex PCR, and the TCRdb table lists in-frame clones only, not all of them. The repertoire holds about 110,000 clones, with about 91% as singletons. The starting material was peripheral blood, obtained on day 0 of AZD1222 vaccination. Receptors were obtained from an adult in good health. Each CDR3 is given with its conserved first and last residue. Each record gives: CDR3 protein, CDR3 DNA, V gene, clone size, J gene, D gene. A D gene is named only where the DNA matches it firmly. Clone sizes are given selectively: once, few, many, or a class where the clone is expanded.

CDR3: CASSLMSEAEAFF
DNA: TGCGCCAGCAGCTTGATGAGTGAGGCTGAAGCTTTCTTT
V: TRBV5-1
size: .
J: TRBJ1-1
D: .

CDR3: CASSLEPTGLIDTQYF
DNA: TGCGCCAGCAGCTTGGAACCCACGGGACTAATAGATACGCAGTATTTT
V: TRBV5-1
size: .
J: TRBJ2-3
D: TRBD2

CDR3: CASSLRTGGVNTEAFF
DNA: TGTGCCAGCAGCTTACGGACAGGGGGTGTGAACACTGAAGCTTTCTTT
V: TRBV7-2
size: .
J: TRBJ1-1
D: TRBD1

CDR3: CASIPGGFDNQPQHF
DNA: TGTGCCAGCATTCCGGGGGGGTTCGACAATCAGCCCCAGCATTTT
V: TRBV3-1/TRBV3-2
size: .
J: TRBJ1-5
D: .

CDR3: CSVLGQGAWTGELFF
DNA: TGCAGCGTTCTAGGACAGGGGGCTTGGACCGGGGAGCTGTTTTTT
V: TRBV29-1
size: .
J: TRBJ2-2
D: TRBD1

CDR3: CASSYSAGGQPQHF
DNA: TGTGCCAGCAGTTACTCGGCGGGGGGTCAGCCCCAGCATTTT
V: TRBV6-5
size: few
J: TRBJ1-5
D: .

CDR3: CASSLVNNYGYTF
DNA: TGTGCCAGCAGTTTGGTGAATAACTATGGCTACACCTTC
V: TRBV12-3/TRBV12-4
size: .
J: TRBJ1-2
D: .

CDR3: CASSLFLGSNEKLFF
DNA: TGCGCCAGCAGCTTGTTTCTTGGTTCTAATGAAAAACTGTTTTTT
V: TRBV5-1
size: .
J: TRBJ1-4
D: .

CDR3: CASSPTRAWAFF
DNA: TGTGCCAGCAGTCCAACCCGTGCATGGGCTTTCTTT
V: TRBV2
size: .
J: TRBJ1-1
D: .

CDR3: CASRAQGDSYEQYF
DNA: TGTGCCAGCAGAGCACAGGGAGATTCCTACGAGCAGTACTTC
V: TRBV6-1
size: .
J: TRBJ2-7
D: .

CDR3: CASSSGQGTADTQYF
DNA: TGCGCCAGCAGCTCAGGACAGGGGACGGCAGATACGCAGTATTTT
V: TRBV5-1
size: once
J: TRBJ2-3
D: TRBD1

CDR3: CASSGAPGYAGYGYTF
DNA: TGTGCCAGCAGTGGGGCTCCAGGGTACGCCGGGTATGGCTACACCTTC
V: TRBV6-2/TRBV6-3
size: .
J: TRBJ1-2
D: .

CDR3: CASSLGDVREKLFF
DNA: TGTGCCAGCAGTTTAGGGGATGTAAGGGAAAAACTGTTTTTT
V: TRBV28
size: .
J: TRBJ1-4
D: .

CDR3: CASRAPTQGGYTQYF
DNA: TGTGCCAGCAGGGCCCCGACACAGGGGGGATATACGCAGTATTTT
V: TRBV2
size: .
J: TRBJ2-3
D: TRBD1

CDR3: CSVEDGLAHNEQFF
DNA: TGCAGCGTTGAAGATGGTCTAGCCCACAATGAGCAGTTCTTC
V: TRBV29-1
size: .
J: TRBJ2-1
D: .

CDR3: CASSPAASSGNTDTQYF
DNA: TGTGCCAGCAGCCCGGCTGCAAGTAGCGGGAACACAGATACGCAGTATTTT
V: TRBV3-1/TRBV3-2
size: .
J: TRBJ2-3
D: TRBD2

CDR3: CASSAHRGGTEAFF
DNA: TGTGCCAGCAGCGCCCACAGGGGTGGGACTGAAGCTTTCTTT
V: TRBV7-2
size: .
J: TRBJ1-1
D: TRBD1

CDR3: CASSLVLSGGANTDTQYF
DNA: TGTGCCAGCAGCTTAGTACTTAGCGGGGGGGCAAACACAGATACGCAGTATTTT
V: TRBV7-8
size: .
J: TRBJ2-3
D: TRBD2

CDR3: CASSLGNTDTQYF
DNA: TGTGCCAGCAGCTTGGGGAATACAGATACGCAGTATTTT
V: TRBV5-6
size: .
J: TRBJ2-3
D: .

CDR3: CASSVEKTNYEQYF
DNA: TGTGCCAGCAGTGTAGAAAAAACAAACTACGAGCAGTACTTC
V: TRBV2
size: .
J: TRBJ2-7
D: .

CDR3: CATSDLGVLDSTDTQYF
DNA: TGTGCCACCAGTGATTTGGGGGTTTTGGATAGCACAGATACGCAGTATTTT
V: TRBV24-1
size: .
J: TRBJ2-3
D: .

CDR3: CASSESGGPGETQYF
DNA: TGCGCCAGCAGTGAAAGCGGGGGGCCGGGAGAGACCCAGTACTTC
V: TRBV10-1
size: .
J: TRBJ2-5
D: TRBD2

CDR3: CASSVDLTGTDTQYF
DNA: TGTGCCAGCAGTGTGGACCTTACCGGGACAGATACGCAGTATTTT
V: TRBV2
size: .
J: TRBJ2-3
D: .

CDR3: CASSTPGLPLLAKNIQYF
DNA: TGTGCCAGTAGTACGCCGGGACTTCCGCTTCTAGCCAAAAACATTCAGTACTTC
V: TRBV19
size: once
J: TRBJ2-4
D: .

CDR3: CASSIALRGNYGYTF
DNA: TGTGCCAGTAGTATAGCCCTCAGGGGCAACTATGGCTACACCTTC
V: TRBV19
size: .
J: TRBJ1-2
D: .

CDR3: CASSVYRGRGNTIYF
DNA: TGTGCCAGCAGCGTTTACAGGGGGCGGGGAAACACCATATATTTT
V: TRBV7-8
size: .
J: TRBJ1-3
D: TRBD1

CDR3: CASSSGTSGNEQFF
DNA: TGTGCCAGCAGCTCCGGGACTAGCGGAAATGAGCAGTTCTTC
V: TRBV7-2
size: .
J: TRBJ2-1
D: TRBD2

CDR3: CASSHSGNEQFF
DNA: TGTGCCAGCAGTCATTCAGGGAATGAGCAGTTCTTC
V: TRBV6-1
size: .
J: TRBJ2-1
D: .

CDR3: CASSQAGQGRGLTNEKLFF
DNA: TGCGCCAGCAGCCAGGCCGGACAGGGAAGGGGGCTTACTAATGAAAAACTGTTTTTT
V: TRBV4-3
size: few
J: TRBJ1-4
D: TRBD1

CDR3: CASSGGQAPYEQYF
DNA: TGTGCCAGCAGTGGGGGACAGGCCCCCTACGAGCAGTACTTC
V: TRBV2
size: .
J: TRBJ2-7
D: TRBD1

CDR3: CASSPTGTSGGAYEQYF
DNA: TGTGCCAGCAGCCCGACCGGGACTAGCGGGGGGGCTTACGAGCAGTACTTC
V: TRBV7-2
size: .
J: TRBJ2-7
D: TRBD2

CDR3: CASSHYLGTKNIQYF
DNA: TGTGCCAGCAGTCATTATCTAGGGACCAAAAACATTCAGTACTTC
V: TRBV7-8
size: .
J: TRBJ2-4
D: .

CDR3: CASSVDAAANTEAFF
DNA: TGTGCCAGCAGCGTAGACGCGGCGGCGAACACTGAAGCTTTCTTT
V: TRBV9
size: .
J: TRBJ1-1
D: .

CDR3: CASSRGPAGRETQYF
DNA: TGTGCCAGCAGCCGGGGCCCAGCGGGGAGAGAGACCCAGTACTTC
V: TRBV3-1/TRBV3-2
size: .
J: TRBJ2-5
D: TRBD2

CDR3: CASSGTDFYAVGYTF
DNA: TGTGCCAGCAGTGGGACAGATTTCTATGCGGTTGGCTACACCTTC
V: TRBV2
size: .
J: TRBJ1-2
D: .

CDR3: CASSFRDSNEKLFF
DNA: TGTGCCAGCAGTTTCCGGGACTCTAATGAAAAACTGTTTTTT
V: TRBV27
size: .
J: TRBJ1-4
D: .

CDR3: CASSVNSDSYGYTF
DNA: TGTGCCAGCAGCGTAAACTCTGATTCCTATGGCTACACCTTC
V: TRBV7-9
size: .
J: TRBJ1-2
D: .

CDR3: CASSLDPVNTEAFF
DNA: TGCGCCAGCAGCTTGGATCCGGTGAACACTGAAGCTTTCTTT
V: TRBV5-1
size: .
J: TRBJ1-1
D: .

CDR3: CASSSRGTGGYEQYF
DNA: TGTGCCAGCAGCTCTCGTGGGACTGGGGGCTACGAGCAGTACTTC
V: TRBV5-4
size: .
J: TRBJ2-7
D: .

CDR3: CASTLGVSGNTIYF
DNA: TGTGCCAGCACGCTAGGGGTATCTGGAAACACCATATATTTT
V: TRBV7-9
size: .
J: TRBJ1-3
D: .

CDR3: CASSLQGSGNTIYF
DNA: TGTGCCAGCAGCCTTCAGGGTTCTGGAAACACCATATATTTT
V: TRBV3-1/TRBV3-2
size: .
J: TRBJ1-3
D: .

CDR3: CASSLNHQLNQPQHF
DNA: TGTGCCAGCAGCTTAAATCACCAGCTAAATCAGCCCCAGCATTTT
V: TRBV7-2
size: .
J: TRBJ1-5
D: .

CDR3: CSVAGDSQETQYF
DNA: TGCAGCGTTGCCGGGGACAGTCAAGAGACCCAGTACTTC
V: TRBV29-1
size: .
J: TRBJ2-5
D: TRBD1

CDR3: CASRGGTGNYEQYF
DNA: TGTGCCAGCAGGGGCGGGACAGGGAACTACGAGCAGTACTTC
V: TRBV25-1
size: once
J: TRBJ2-7
D: TRBD1

CDR3: CASSRGGADTQYF
DNA: TGTGCTAGCAGCCGGGGGGGGGCAGATACGCAGTATTTT
V: TRBV7-7
size: .
J: TRBJ2-3
D: TRBD2

CDR3: CASSRTGSDYGYTF
DNA: TGTGCCAGCAGTCGAACAGGATCGGACTATGGCTACACCTTC
V: TRBV6-5
size: few
J: TRBJ1-2
D: .

CDR3: CASSFHRGRSGNTIYF
DNA: TGTGCCAGCAGCTTCCACAGAGGACGCTCTGGAAACACCATATATTTT
V: TRBV11-2
size: .
J: TRBJ1-3
D: .

CDR3: CASGQDRVNEKLFF
DNA: TGTGCCAGCGGTCAGGACAGGGTGAATGAAAAACTGTTTTTT
V: TRBV7-6
size: .
J: TRBJ1-4
D: TRBD1

CDR3: CSVEGGASHRDEQYF
DNA: TGCAGCGTTGAAGGGGGGGCTTCCCACAGGGACGAGCAGTACTTC
V: TRBV29-1
size: .
J: TRBJ2-7
D: .

CDR3: CASSLYTGPEKLFF
DNA: TGTGCCAGCAGTTTATATACAGGGCCTGAAAAACTGTTTTTT
V: TRBV28
size: .
J: TRBJ1-4
D: .

CDR3: CASSVGRELPTEAFF
DNA: TGTGCCAGCAGCGTCGGCAGGGAGCTGCCCACTGAAGCTTTCTTT
V: TRBV9
size: .
J: TRBJ1-1
D: .

CDR3: CASSLRGAYNEQFF
DNA: TGTGCCAGCAGCCTTAGGGGGGCCTACAATGAGCAGTTCTTC
V: TRBV7-2
size: .
J: TRBJ2-1
D: .

CDR3: CASSLGSGHNEQFF
DNA: TGTGCCAGCAGCTTAGGGTCTGGTCACAATGAGCAGTTCTTC
V: TRBV11-2
size: .
J: TRBJ2-1
D: .

CDR3: CASSVEGAGNTEAFF
DNA: TGTGCCAGCAGCGTAGAGGGGGCCGGGAACACTGAAGCTTTCTTT
V: TRBV9
size: .
J: TRBJ1-1
D: TRBD1